These 32 T cell receptor beta chains were all obtained from the same sample, sequenced in a study of cytomegalovirus exposure and HLA in healthy donors. The PCR contained 60 Vbeta and 13 Jbeta primers. TCRdb's copy holds only in-frame clones and misses some; the assay was immunoSEQ multiplex PCR. The sample carries approximately 180,000 clones, 80% to 85% recorded once. The sequenced sample was PBMCs. The receptors originated from a woman aged 40 to 49 in good health and CMV-seronegative.

The rearrangement uses TRBV19 and TRBJ1-4, with 9 bases lining up with TRBD1. The CDR3 consists of 15 residues. Trimming at V came to 5 bases and at J to 3 bases, leaving 4 bases not matched to a gene. CDR1 and CDR2 (germline): LNHDA, SQIVND (reference sequence). The CDR3 reads CASSGTGLPNEKLFF. In DNA, the CDR3 is TGTGCCAGTAGTGGGACAGGGCTGCCTAATGAAAAACTGTTTTTT.

This clone was detected once. The V gene is TRBV29-1, the J gene TRBJ2-1; 9 bases match TRBD1. Trimming cost V 0 bases and J 1 base; bases outside gene matches: 7. The CDR3 extends over 17 amino acids. CDR1 and CDR2 (germline): SQVTM, ANQGSEA. The CDR3 nucleotides are TGCAGCGTTGAAGATCCTGGGGACAGGGTATCCTACAATGAGCAGTTCTTC. It is translated as CSVEDPGDRVSYNEQFF.

The CDR3 loop is CASSVGWGLGTEAFF. The CDR3 coding sequence is TGTGCCAGCAGCGTAGGTTGGGGGCTGGGCACTGAAGCTTTCTTT. The chain uses TRBV9 and TRBJ1-1, with a weak D call TRBD1 (6 bases). This CDR3 has 15 residues. The V end lost 0 bases, the J end lost 4 bases, and 13 bases lay between the germline ends. Germline V CDR1 and CDR2: SGDLS, YYNGEE. Full variable domain (outside the CDR3, taken from reference TRBV9 and TRBJ1-1): DSGVTQTPKHLITATGQRVTLRCSPRSGDLSVYWYQQSLDQGLQFLIQYYNGEERAKGNILERFSAQQFPDLHSELNLSSLELGDSALYFCASSVGWGLGTEAFFGQGTRLTVV.

V usage is TRBV5-5 and J usage is TRBJ2-3, with TRBD2 identical over 12 bases. J gave up 3 bases and V 4 bases, and 6 bases lay outside the gene matches. This CDR3 comprises 16 residues. In germline, CDR1 is SGHKS, CDR2 YYEKEE (reference sequence). This chain's CDR3 is CASSVETSGRTDTQYF. DNA for the CDR3: TGTGCCAGCAGCGTGGAGACTAGCGGGAGAACAGATACGCAGTATTTT. Supplemented by reference TRBV5-5 and TRBJ2-3, the full variable domain reads DAGVTQSPTHLIKTRGQQVTLRCSPISGHKSVSWYQQVLGQGPQFIFQYYEKEERGRGNFPDRFSARQFPNYSSELNVNALLLGDSALYLCASSVETSGRTDTQYFGPGTRLTVL.

The chain employs TRBV5-5 and TRBJ2-6, with 10 bases matching TRBD2. Losses at the gene ends were 0 bases for V and 1 base for J; bases not matched to a gene: 4. The CDR3 has 18 residues. Germline lookup yields CDR1 SGHKS and CDR2 YYEKEE (reference sequence). The CDR3 is CASSLGLAGVSGANVLTF. CDR3 bases: TGTGCCAGCAGCTTGGGCCTAGCGGGAGTGTCTGGGGCCAACGTCCTGACTTTC.

The CDR3 is CATQPDSMNTEAFF. The CDR3 region has the DNA TGTGCCACACAACCTGACAGTATGAACACTGAAGCTTTCTTT. This chain joins TRBV15 and TRBJ1-1; weak D call: TRBD1 (5 bases). The CDR3 loop spans 14 amino acids. The germline V gene encodes CDR1 LNHNV and CDR2 YYDKDF (reference sequence). V dropped 9 bases and J dropped 0 bases, with 14 bases sitting between them.

The rearrangement links TRBV7-2 to TRBJ1-1, with 7 bases fitting TRBD1. Germline CDR1 reads SGHTA; CDR2 reads FQGNSA. The V gene end was trimmed by 6 bases and the J gene end by 4 bases; junction bases not matched to a gene: 5. This CDR3 has 13 amino acids. CDR3 bases: TGTGCCAGCAGTTCTGACAGGGCCACTGAAGCTTTCTTT. It is translated as CASSSDRATEAFF.

The chain couples TRBV19 to TRBJ1-2; 9 bases map to TRBD1. Looked up from germline, CDR1 is LNHDA and CDR2 is SQIVND (reference sequence). Trimming removed 5 bases from V and 3 bases from J; junction bases left unmatched: 10. The CDR3 sequence is 16 residues long. DNA of the CDR3: TGTGCCAGTAGTCCCGGAACAGGGGGCTTTGACTATGGCTACACCTTC. It encodes CASSPGTGGFDYGYTF.

As for this clone: An end of the junction differs from the germline gene, which may be a read error. The chain has TRBV19 and TRBJ1-2; the match to TRBD1 covers 10 bases. Germline V gene sequence: CDR1 LNHDA, CDR2 SQIVND (reference sequence). The CDR3 runs to 16 residues. CDR3 coding DNA: TGTGCCGGTAGTCAGCAGGGGACAGGGGAAAACTATGGCTACACCTTC. This encodes CAGSQQGTGENYGYTF.

CDR3 amino acids: CASSPSLGSVRNEQFF. The CDR3 coding sequence is TGTGCCAGCAGTCCTTCGCTGGGCTCGGTACGTAATGAGCAGTTCTTC. V gene TRBV27 combines with J gene TRBJ2-1; unclear D gene. The CDR3 covers 16 residues. Germline V CDR1 and CDR2: MNHEY, SMNVEV (reference sequence). Trimming took off 5 bases at V and 7 bases at J, with 21 bases between the two ends.

V and J are TRBV11-2 and TRBJ2-5, with 8 bases lining up with TRBD1. Germline CDR1 SGHAT, CDR2 FQNNGV. With V trimmed by 3 bases and J by 2 bases, 2 bases remained unmatched. The CDR3 spans 14 residues. CDR3: CASSFGTGQETQYF. In nucleotides, the CDR3 is TGTGCCAGCAGCTTCGGGACAGGTCAAGAGACCCAGTACTTC.

This chain uses TRBV6-6 with TRBJ1-2; 8 bases align to TRBD1. The germline V gene encodes CDR1 MNHNY and CDR2 SVGAGI (reference sequence). The CDR3 loop spans 13 amino acids. Trimming took 8 bases from V and 5 from J; bases not matched to a gene: 7. DNA of the CDR3: TGTGCCAGCCTTCTACAGGGGGGATATGGCTACACCTTC. This encodes CASLLQGGYGYTF.

The chain combines TRBV5-8 with TRBJ2-6; tentatively, D is TRBD2 (5 bases). CDR1 is SGHTS and CDR2 is YDEGEE in the germline V gene. Trimming shortened V by 4 bases and J by 4 bases, and 12 bases separated the two germline ends. The CDR3 is 15 residues long. Written as DNA, the CDR3 is TGTGCCAGCAGCGCGGGTGGATCCGGGGCCAACGTCCTGACTTTC. Protein: CASSAGGSGANVLTF. Full variable domain (outside the CDR3, taken from reference TRBV5-8 and TRBJ2-6): EAGVTQSPTHLIKTRGQQATLRCSPISGHTSVYWYQQALGLGLQFLLWYDEGEERNRGNFPPRFSGRQFPNYSSELNVNALELEDSALYLCASSAGGSGANVLTFGAGSRLTVL.

V is TRBV6-1 and J is TRBJ2-7; perhaps TRBD1 as D (6 bases). CDR1 MNHNS and CDR2 SASEGT come from the germline V gene. V lost 2 bases, J lost 3 bases, and 11 bases lay in between. CDR3 size: 14 residues. The CDR3 DNA sequence: TGTGCCAGCAGTGAAAGGGGACAAAGCTACGAGCAGTACTTC. Its translation: CASSERGQSYEQYF.

For the CDR3, the DNA is TGTGCCAGCAGCTACACAGGGCTTGGCGAGCAGTACGTC. This codes for CASSYTGLGEQYV. V and J are TRBV5-4 and TRBJ2-7, with a weak D call TRBD1 (6 bases). The germline V gene has CDR1 SGHNT and CDR2 YYREEE (reference sequence). The length of the CDR3 is 13 residues. V lost 3 bases, J lost 6 bases, and 13 bases lay in between.

J is TRBJ2-3 and V is TRBV5-8, with TRBD2 matching 14 bases. Trimming removed 4 bases from V and 5 bases from J; junction bases left unmatched: 6. The CDR3 runs 16 residues. Germline loops: CDR1 SGHTS, CDR2 YDEGEE. The CDR3 coding sequence is TGTGCCAGCAGCGGGGGACTAGCGGGAGTGGGAGATACGCAGTATTTT. Translating it yields CASSGGLAGVGDTQYF. The whole variable domain, remainder taken from reference TRBV5-8 and TRBJ2-3, is EAGVTQSPTHLIKTRGQQATLRCSPISGHTSVYWYQQALGLGLQFLLWYDEGEERNRGNFPPRFSGRQFPNYSSELNVNALELEDSALYLCASSGGLAGVGDTQYFGPGTRLTVL.

This clone is medium-sized. The genes are TRBV14 and TRBJ2-1; unclear D gene. Between the trimmed V and J ends, which lost 1 base and 12 bases, there was a span of 10 bases. The CDR3 consists of 12 residues. Germline loops: CDR1 SGHDN, CDR2 FVKESK. This CDR3 reads CASSQGSSVQFF. The CDR3, as DNA: TGTGCCAGCAGCCAAGGGAGTTCGGTGCAGTTCTTC.

This rearrangement joins TRBV19 to TRBJ2-2; TRBD1 might be the D (6 bases). In germline, CDR1 is LNHDA, CDR2 SQIVND (reference sequence). V lost 1 base and J 1 base, leaving 7 bases between the germline ends. There are 15 residues in the CDR3. The CDR3 DNA reads as TGTGCCAGTAGTATAGCGACAGGGAACACCGGGGAGCTGTTTTTT. This translates into CASSIATGNTGELFF.

The chain employs TRBV30 and TRBJ2-3; the D gene is possibly TRBD2 (6 bases). The CDR3 contains 15 residues. The germline V gene encodes CDR1 GTSNPN and CDR2 SVGIG (reference sequence). Trimming pared 3 bases from V and 1 base from J, leaving 14 bases between. This CDR3 is CAWRTVRDGTDTQYF. The CDR3 nucleotides read TGTGCCTGGAGAACGGTGCGGGACGGCACAGATACGCAGTATTTT.

The gene calls are TRBV29-1 and TRBJ2-5, with 9 nucleotides matching TRBD1. In germline, CDR1 is SQVTM, CDR2 ANQGSEA. V dropped 8 bases and J dropped 3; count of bases not matched to a gene: 10. This CDR3 is built from 14 residues. This CDR3 is CSSRGGQGKETQYF. The DNA of the CDR3 is TGCAGCTCAAGGGGGGGACAGGGAAAAGAGACCCAGTACTTC. The full variable domain, in which reference TRBV29-1 and TRBJ2-5 provide the parts outside the CDR3, is SAVISQKPSRDICQRGTSLTIQCQVDSQVTMMFWYRQQPGQSLTLIATANQGSEATYESGFVIDKFPISRPNLTFSTLTVSNMSPEDSSIYLCSSRGGQGKETQYFGPGTRLLVL.

This CDR3 is CASSEWGYGYTF. CDR3 coding DNA: TGTGCCAGCAGTGAATGGGGCTACGGCTACACCTTC. This chain links TRBV25-1 with TRBJ1-2; a weak D match, TRBD1 (5 bases). Germline V CDR1 and CDR2: MGHDK, SYGVNS. CDR3 length equals 12 residues. V shed 1 base and J shed 8 bases, with 8 bases lying between them.

The chain joins TRBV6-5 to TRBJ1-2, with 7 positions matching TRBD1. CDR3 length: 14 residues. Germline CDR1 MNHEY, CDR2 SVGAGI. J gave up 8 bases and V 5 bases, and 11 bases lay outside the gene matches. The CDR3 here is CASSRDSQRSGYTF. For the CDR3, the DNA is TGTGCCAGCAGTAGGGACAGCCAACGAAGCGGCTACACCTTC.

This chain uses TRBV11-2 with TRBJ1-1, with D maybe TRBD1 (6 bases). This CDR3 contains 15 residues. With 5 bases removed from V and 4 bases from J, the gap between germline ends came to 17 bases. Per germline, CDR1 SGHAT and CDR2 FQNNGV. In DNA form, the CDR3 reads TGTGCCAGCAGCCCCGACCTAGGGGGTCGCACTGAAGCTTTCTTT. Encoded protein: CASSPDLGGRTEAFF.

This sequence joins TRBV7-9 and TRBJ2-5; 12 bases fit TRBD1. TRBJ2-7 matches the DNA end more closely, so the J call is doubtful. Germline values: CDR1 SEHNR, CDR2 FQNEAQ (reference sequence). CDR3 length: 15 amino acids. The CDR3 sequence is CASSSWGQGADEQYF. In DNA form, the CDR3 reads TGTGCCAGCAGCTCCTGGGGACAGGGGGCGGACGAGCAGTACTTC.

The V and J genes are TRBV5-1 and TRBJ2-7; D gene uncertain. Trimming removed 0 bases from V and 3 bases from J, with 7 bases in between. Looked up from germline, CDR1 is SGHRS and CDR2 is YFSETQ. This CDR3 region has 13 residues. CDR3 sequence reads: CASSLVPFYEQYF. DNA for the CDR3: TGCGCCAGCAGCTTGGTTCCATTCTACGAGCAGTACTTC.

Worth noting for this clone: Other DNA sequences of this sample code for an identical CDR3. The rearrangement links TRBV30 to TRBJ1-2; D is unresolved. The V end lost 2 bases, the J end lost 1 base, and 5 bases lay between the germline ends. CDR3 length: 12 amino acids. Germline lookup yields CDR1 GTSNPN and CDR2 SVGIG (reference sequence). The chain's CDR3 is CAWSPSNYGYTF. CDR3 nucleotides: TGTGCCTGGAGTCCTAGTAACTATGGCTACACCTTC.

This chain uses TRBV7-7 with TRBJ2-7, with 8 bases matching TRBD2. Germline V CDR1 and CDR2: SSHAT, FNYEAQ (reference sequence). The CDR3 loop spans 15 amino acids. Unmatched junction bases numbered 9, after V lost 1 base and J lost 7 bases. The CDR3 DNA reads TGTGCCAGCAGCTTAGGCCAGGCGGGAGGTGAAGAGCAGTACTTC. Translating it yields CASSLGQAGGEEQYF.

In its sample, this clone was seen once. Other DNA sequences within the sample encode an identical CDR3. The J gene is TRBJ2-5, the V gene TRBV9; 10 nucleotides line up with TRBD2. CDR1 and CDR2 from the germline V gene are SGDLS and YYNGEE. There are 16 residues in the CDR3. V was pared by 2 bases and J by 1 base, with 5 bases of the junction left unmatched. This CDR3 reads CASSVGTSGVQETQYF. CDR3 bases: TGTGCCAGCAGCGTTGGAACTAGCGGGGTCCAAGAGACCCAGTACTTC.

This clone came up once. The chain employs TRBV5-1 and TRBJ2-5; the match to TRBD1 covers 10 bases. The J call may be incorrect, as the DNA end agrees better with TRBJ2-7. This CDR3 comprises 14 residues. Germline V lookup: CDR1 SGHRS, CDR2 YFSETQ. The CDR3 DNA sequence: TGCGCCAGCAGCCGGAGGACAGGGGGCTACGAGCAGTACTTC. Its translation is CASSRRTGGYEQYF.

In the case of this clone: Other DNA sequences from this sample encode an identical CDR3 as well. V is TRBV29-1 and J is TRBJ1-5, with 7 nucleotides matching TRBD1. Germline assignment: CDR1 SQVTM and CDR2 ANQGSEA. The CDR3 contains 14 residues. After removal of 6 bases from V and 3 bases from J, the junction contained 8 bases not matched to a gene. The CDR3 bases are TGCAGCGTCGCCGGGACAGACCCCAATCAGCCCCAGCATTTT. Protein: CSVAGTDPNQPQHF. The full variable domain, in which reference TRBV29-1 and TRBJ1-5 provide the parts outside the CDR3, is SAVISQKPSRDICQRGTSLTIQCQVDSQVTMMFWYRQQPGQSLTLIATANQGSEATYESGFVIDKFPISRPNLTFSTLTVSNMSPEDSSIYLCSVAGTDPNQPQHFGDGTRLSIL.

This chain uses TRBV14 with TRBJ1-1; D unresolved. Germline V gene data show CDR1 as SGHDN and CDR2 as FVKESK. Trimming took 0 bases from V and 3 from J, leaving 14 bases between them. The length of the CDR3 is 16 residues. This CDR3 reads CASSQDAPRGDTEAFF. The DNA of the CDR3 is TGTGCCAGCAGCCAAGATGCCCCCCGAGGCGACACTGAAGCTTTCTTT.

About this clone: The identical CDR3 is also encoded by other nucleotide sequences in the sample. The chain recombines TRBV19 with TRBJ1-4; D unclear. Trimming pared 8 bases from V and 5 bases from J, leaving 6 bases between. Germline V gives CDR1 LNHDA, CDR2 SQIVND (reference sequence). The length of the CDR3 is 11 residues. The CDR3 DNA reads TGTGCCAGTTCACTAAATGAAAAACTGTTTTTT. As protein: CASSLNEKLFF.